This T cell receptor beta chain was obtained from a study of CD8+CD57+ T cells in acquired aplastic anemia. The overall study: Sorted CD4+ and CD8+ cells yielded DNA averaging about 3.2 ug. Study observations and caveats: Statistical testing detected no significant gap in CD8+ Simpson's diversity between patients and controls. Sharing between patients and controls was observed for some 27 CD8+ CDR3 sequences.

All sequencing subjects had displayed CD8+CD57+ cell expansion on flow cytometry. All patients were therapy-naive when blood was sampled. The template used for profiling TCR beta VDJ and CDR3 was genomic DNA. TCRdb passed the reads through MiXCR, listing each CDR3 protein once. The sample shows fewer than 250,000 distinct CDR3 sequences, around 45% of them seen only once. Regarding this clonotype: The antigen is undetermined. This may be a read error, as it is one base from a much larger clone.

Input material: sorted CD4+, CD8+, or CD8+CD57+ T cells (not recorded which) from PBMCs. The TCR originated in a human donor with aplastic anemia.

In nucleotides, the CDR3 is TGTGCCAGCAGCTTCACAGGGGCCTCCTTAAACTCCTATAATTCACCCCTCCACTTT. This sequence encodes CASSFTGASLNSYNSPLHF. This chain uses TRBV5-1 with TRBJ1-6, with 7 bases aligning to TRBD1. The CDR3 is made up of 19 amino acids. Per the germline V gene, CDR1 is SGHRS and CDR2 is YFSETQ.